The clone carrying this TCR beta chain was counted many times. Its target is not known. Lactation, pregnancy, other autoimmune disease or uncontrolled infection led to exclusion of patients. The entry originates in a study of T cells in Graves' hyperthyroidism and ophthalmopathy. Findings of the study overall: Model predictions of ophthalmopathy came a median roughly 6.4 months before onset. Among thyroid clonotypes expanded above 0.001, most also appeared in blood.

With V trimmed by 3 bases and J by 3 bases, 1 base remained unmatched. The CDR3 contains 14 residues. Germline CDR1 DFQATT, CDR2 SNEGSKA (reference sequence). Amplification targeted TCR beta CDR3 regions from RNA transcripts. The study used the HTBI primer set for a first-round RT-PCR of the TCR CDR3. TCRdb analysed the multiplex PCR reads with MiXCR anew, one entry per CDR3 protein. Counted here are fewer than 650,000 distinct CDR3 sequences, 46% occurring once; the ten biggest clones make up about two fifths. The chain couples TRBV20-1 to TRBJ2-5; 13 nucleotides match TRBD2. This TCR was sampled from an adult woman with Graves' disease, either hyperthyroidism or ophthalmopathy (not recorded which). The specimen sequenced was peripheral blood or thyroid tissue (not recorded which). In DNA form, the CDR3 reads TGCAGTGCTAGCGGGACTAGCGGGAAAGAGACCCAGTACTTC. It codes for CSASGTSGKETQYF.